The 11 T cell receptor beta chains reported below all come from one sample, sequenced in a study of CXCR3-negative and CXCR3-positive naive CD8 T cells. Study conclusions and caveats: More hydrophobic TRB CDR3s occurred in CXCR3-positive than in CXCR3-negative naive cells.

These receptors lack a known antigen. The method, 5' RACE with UMI labels, was used to prepare the TRB cDNA libraries. TCRdb processed the 5' RACE reads again and assigns one entry to each CDR3 protein, with no DNA. This repertoire includes roughly 130,000 distinct CDR3 sequences. The material sequenced was naive CXCR3+ CD8+ T cells from blood. Subset here: CD45RO-CCR7+CD27+CD95- naive CD8+ T cells expressing CXCR3 (TNR3+). Every receptor here comes from a human donor in good health. Some clones in this sample may be carry-over from other donors' samples.

The chain joins TRBV28 to TRBJ1-5; there is no DNA to check the TCRdb D call of TRBD1. This CDR3 contains 16 residues. Germline CDR1 and CDR2: MDHEN and SYDVKM. CDR3 region: CASSRQGGVGNQPQHF.

The V and J genes are TRBV27 and TRBJ1-1; without DNA, the TCRdb call of TRBD1 cannot be checked. This CDR3 region has 14 residues. CDR1 is MNHEY, CDR2 SMNVEV, per germline (reference sequence). The CDR3 loop is CASTVTGGGTEAFF.

This chain uses TRBV20-1 with TRBJ2-1; as DNA is missing, the TRBD2 call by TCRdb cannot be tested. In germline, CDR1 is DFQATT, CDR2 SNEGSKA (reference sequence). This CDR3 spans 15 amino acids. CDR3: CSARDVLGTYNEQFF.

The rearrangement joins TRBV6-1 to TRBJ1-2; TCRdb indicates TRBD1, and absent DNA this call remains unverified. The CDR3 runs to 16 residues. The germline V gene encodes CDR1 MNHNS and CDR2 SASEGT. The CDR3 reads CASSENRGQPASGYTF.

CDR3 amino acids: CASSILVGVSSYEQYF. This sequence joins TRBV13 and TRBJ2-7; TCRdb calls TRBD1, which cannot be checked without DNA. CDR3 length: 16 residues. Germline lookup yields CDR1 PRHDT and CDR2 FYEKMQ (reference sequence).

The chain links TRBV7-3 to TRBJ1-1; TCRdb reports TRBD1, a call that lacks DNA to check it against. Germline lookup yields CDR1 SGHTA and CDR2 FQGTGA. The CDR3 is 14 amino acids. The CDR3 loop reads CASSSTARNTEAFF.

CDR3 amino acids: CASGIQGDLNEQFF. The genes are TRBV6-6 and TRBJ2-1; the D call from TCRdb, TRBD1, cannot be confirmed without DNA. Germline-derived CDR1 and CDR2 are MNHNY and SVGAGI (reference sequence). This CDR3 contains 14 residues.

V usage is TRBV2 and J usage is TRBJ1-1. Germline lookup yields CDR1 SNHLY and CDR2 FYNNEI. The CDR3 spans 13 residues. The CDR3 sequence: CASSQATYTEAFF.

V and J are TRBV6-6 and TRBJ1-5; absent DNA, TCRdb's TRBD1 call cannot be checked. The CDR3 sequence is 14 residues long. Germline CDR1 MNHNY, CDR2 SVGAGI (reference sequence). This CDR3 is CASSLTGFNQPQHF.

The J gene is TRBJ2-4, the V gene TRBV7-2; TCRdb picks TRBD1, but there is no DNA to check that call. CDR1 is SGHTA, CDR2 FQGNSA, per germline. CDR3 size: 18 residues. CDR3 residues: CASSRQLTGTGMGNIQYF.

The chain carries TRBV28 and TRBJ2-4; the D call from TCRdb, TRBD1, cannot be confirmed without DNA. This CDR3 spans 13 amino acids. CDR1 MDHEN and CDR2 SYDVKM come from the germline V gene. CDR3 in amino acids: CASSYEGQALQYF.